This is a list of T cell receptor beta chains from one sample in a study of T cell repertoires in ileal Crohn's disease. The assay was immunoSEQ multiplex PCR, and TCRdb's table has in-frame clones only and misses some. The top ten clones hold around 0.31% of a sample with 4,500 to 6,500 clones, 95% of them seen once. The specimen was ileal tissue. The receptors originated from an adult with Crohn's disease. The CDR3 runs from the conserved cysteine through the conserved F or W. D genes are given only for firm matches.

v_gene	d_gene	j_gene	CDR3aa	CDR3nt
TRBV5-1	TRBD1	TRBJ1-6	CASSSGTGINNSPLHF	TGCGCCAGCAGCTCCGGGACAGGGATTAATAATTCACCCCTCCACTTT
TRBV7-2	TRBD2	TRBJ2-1	CASSLARTSGGSRWNEQFF	TGTGCCAGCAGCTTAGCACGGACTAGCGGGGGTTCGAGGTGGAATGAGCAGTTCTTC
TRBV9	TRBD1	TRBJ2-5	CASSVGGGTGQKTQYF	TGTGCCAGCAGCGTTGGTGGCGGGACAGGGCAAAAGACCCAGTACTTC
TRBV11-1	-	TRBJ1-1	CASSYGLSMNTEAFF	TGTGCCAGCAGCTACGGACTGAGCATGAACACTGAAGCTTTCTTT
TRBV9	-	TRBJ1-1	CASSGSRNTEAFF	TGTGCCAGCAGCGGTAGCCGGAACACTGAAGCTTTCTTT
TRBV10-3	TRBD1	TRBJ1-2	CAISVQGAQGYTF	TGTGCCATCAGTGTACAGGGGGCGCAAGGCTACACCTTC
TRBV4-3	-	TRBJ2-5	CASSQDTWETQYF	TGCGCCAGCAGCCAAGATACATGGGAGACCCAGTACTTC
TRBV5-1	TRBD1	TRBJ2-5	CASSLDFRGQETQYF	TGCGCCAGCAGCTTGGACTTTAGGGGGCAGGAGACCCAGTACTTC
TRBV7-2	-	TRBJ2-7	CASSPQGRYEQYF	TGTGCCAGCAGCCCACAGGGTCGCTACGAGCAGTACTTC
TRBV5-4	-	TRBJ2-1	CASSLDLNRARGEQFF	TGTGCCAGCAGCTTGGATTTAAACAGGGCCAGGGGTGAGCAGTTCTTC
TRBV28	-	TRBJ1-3	CASRGQGWSGNTIYF	TGTGCCAGCAGGGGTCAGGGGTGGTCTGGAAACACCATATATTTT
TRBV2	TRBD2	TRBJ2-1	CASSQAGGSNEQFF	TGTGCCAGCAGCCAAGCGGGGGGGTCCAATGAGCAGTTCTTC